This T cell receptor beta chain was identified during a study of shared clonotypes between healthy human individuals. The data were produced by immunoSEQ multiplex PCR, yet TCRdb's version contains in-frame clones alone and is incomplete. The sample has 1,500,000 or so clones, 98% seen once. The sequencing input was naive CD4+ T cells sorted from blood. The subset here: CD45RA+ positively selected. The clonotype originates from a man aged 30-40 years in good health.

The CDR3: CASSYSRESGELFF. CDR3 in DNA: TGTGCCAGCAGTTACTCGCGAGAATCCGGGGAGCTGTTTTTT. This chain links TRBV6-5 with TRBJ2-2; D is uncertain. V was shortened by 0 bases and J by 6 bases, with 8 bases between the two germline ends. The germline V gene encodes CDR1 MNHEY and CDR2 SVGAGI. This CDR3 is 14 amino acids long.